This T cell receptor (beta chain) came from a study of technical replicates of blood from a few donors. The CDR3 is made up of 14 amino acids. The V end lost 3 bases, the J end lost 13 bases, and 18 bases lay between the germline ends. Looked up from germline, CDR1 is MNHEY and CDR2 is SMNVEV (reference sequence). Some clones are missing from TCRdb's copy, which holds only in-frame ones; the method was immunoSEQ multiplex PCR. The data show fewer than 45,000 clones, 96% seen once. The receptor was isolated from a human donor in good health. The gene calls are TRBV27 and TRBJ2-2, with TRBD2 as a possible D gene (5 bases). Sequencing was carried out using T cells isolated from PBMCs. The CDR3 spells CASSLNLASISLFF. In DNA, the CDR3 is TGTGCCAGCAGTTTGAATCTAGCCAGTATCTCGCTGTTTTTT.